This T cell receptor (beta chain) appears in the sequencing data of a study of OX40 agonist ivuxolimab in advanced cancers. The overall study: A history of anti-PD-1, anti-PD-L1 or anti-CTLA-4 therapy was acceptable, and roughly 40% had some.

Only in-frame clones appear in the TCRdb table, and some are missing; sequencing was by immunoSEQ multiplex PCR. Of some 8,800 clones in the sample, around nine tenths are singletons; the top ten hold 10% to 12%. Study-wide results and limits: The mean number of expanded clones was higher in CD8+ T cells than in CD4+.

With respect to this clone: Its antigen remains unknown.

Trimming removed 6 bases at V and 4 bases at J, with 15 bases between. CDR3 length: 14 residues. CDR1 and CDR2 from the germline V gene are SNHLY and FYNNEI. The specimen comprised CD4+ or CD8+ T cells sorted from blood, sampled in a trial of the OX40 agonist ivuxolimab. This TCR derives from an adult with an advanced solid tumor such as melanoma, head and neck, liver or kidney cancer. This chain links TRBV2 with TRBJ2-5, with TRBD2 as a possible D gene (6 bases). The CDR3 loop reads CASRGGILLETQYF. Written as DNA, the CDR3 is TGTGCCAGCAGGGGGGGAATACTCCTAGAGACCCAGTACTTC.